The rows below give T cell receptor beta chains drawn from one sample of a study of blood T cell repertoires in COVID-19. Profiling relied on immunoSEQ multiplex PCR, and the TCRdb table lists in-frame clones only, not all of them. Altogether some 17,000 clones are present, 77% being singletons, with the ten largest covering roughly 15%. The sequencing input was peripheral blood. The receptors derive from a man between 65 and 79 years old with COVID-19, enrolled during active disease. Each CDR3 is given with its conserved first and last residue. A D gene is named only where the DNA matches it firmly. Expanded clones are given a class, and other clones once, few, many or no size at all.

d_call,j_call,v_call,clone_size,cdr3_length,cdr3_aa,cdr3_nt
TRBD1,TRBJ2-1,TRBV5-1,-,16,CASRRYMGQINNEQFF,TGCGCCAGCAGACGATATATGGGACAGATAAACAATGAGCAGTTCTTC
-,TRBJ2-1,TRBV6-4,-,12,CASSDSGIEQFF,TGTGCCAGCAGTGACTCCGGGATAGAGCAGTTCTTC
-,TRBJ1-1,TRBV7-9,-,18,CASSFAERQVARKGEAFF,TGTGCCAGCAGCTTCGCCGAGAGACAGGTAGCCCGAAAAGGAGAAGCTTTCTTT
TRBD1,TRBJ1-1,TRBV4-2,-,16,CASSQALGGMNTEAFF,TGTGCCAGCAGCCAAGCTTTAGGGGGCATGAACACTGAAGCTTTCTTT
TRBD2,TRBJ2-3,TRBV6-4,once,14,CASSAAGGTDTQYF,TGTGCCAGCAGTGCAGCGGGGGGCACAGATACGCAGTATTTT
-,TRBJ1-5,TRBV5-6,-,13,CASSLRYRDAQHF,TGTGCCAGCAGCTTGCGGTACAGGGATGCCCAGCATTTT
TRBD2,TRBJ2-5,TRBV6-2/TRBV6-3,medium-sized,18,CASSYSISGLAAKGTQYF,TGTGCCAGCAGTTACTCGATTTCGGGACTAGCGGCCAAGGGGACCCAGTACTTC
-,TRBJ1-1,TRBV6-5,-,14,CASSYAEMNTEAFF,TGTGCCAGCAGTTACGCGGAGATGAACACTGAAGCTTTCTTT
-,TRBJ1-2,TRBV24-1,-,12,CATSDSRYGYTF,TGTGCCACCAGTGATTCCCGCTATGGCTACACCTTC
TRBD1,TRBJ1-6,TRBV6-4,-,12,CASGTGNSPLHF,TGTGCCAGCGGGACAGGAAATTCACCCCTCCACTTT
-,TRBJ1-1,TRBV3-1/TRBV3-2,-,14,CASSQALLNTEAFF,TGTGCCAGCAGCCAAGCATTGTTGAACACTGAAGCTTTCTTT
-,TRBJ1-2,TRBV12-3/TRBV12-4,-,11,CAIDRSYGYTF,TGTGCCATAGACAGAAGCTATGGCTACACCTTC
-,TRBJ2-5,TRBV5-1,-,13,CASSFADKETQYF,TGCGCCAGCAGCTTTGCGGACAAAGAGACCCAGTACTTC
-,TRBJ2-1,TRBV4-3,-,14,CASSQAEDGDEQFF,TGCGCCAGCAGCCAAGCGGAGGATGGAGATGAGCAGTTCTTC
TRBD2,TRBJ2-5,TRBV9,-,14,CASSDGGVQETQYF,TGTGCCAGCAGCGATGGGGGGGTCCAAGAGACCCAGTACTTC
-,TRBJ1-3,TRBV9,once,16,CASSVAGGGSGNTIYF,TGTGCCAGCAGCGTAGCGGGCGGGGGCTCTGGAAACACCATATATTTT
-,TRBJ1-1,TRBV4-3,-,15,CASKVDGGPNTEAFF,TGCGCCAGCAAGGTCGATGGGGGCCCAAACACTGAAGCTTTCTTT
-,TRBJ1-2,TRBV4-3,-,17,CASSQDYRQGWWYGYTF,TGCGCCAGCAGCCAAGATTATCGGCAGGGTTGGTGGTATGGCTACACCTTC
-,TRBJ2-2,TRBV7-2,-,15,CASTTVEQGAGELFF,TGTGCCAGCACTACAGTGGAACAGGGAGCCGGGGAGCTGTTTTTT
TRBD1,TRBJ1-6,TRBV19,-,14,CASSSRTGTSPLHF,TGTGCCAGTAGTTCCCGGACAGGGACGTCACCCCTCCACTTT
-,TRBJ2-5,TRBV21-1,once,17,CASSKIVVAGDQETQYF,TGTGCCAGCAGCAAAATAGTTGTCGCGGGGGACCAAGAGACCCAGTACTTC
-,TRBJ2-4,TRBV9,-,16,CASSSGVPRAKNIQYF,TGTGCCAGCAGCTCAGGGGTCCCCCGAGCCAAAAACATTCAGTACTTC
-,TRBJ1-2,TRBV6-5,few,15,CASAPQTGLNYGYTF,TGTGCCAGCGCACCACAGACAGGCCTTAACTATGGCTACACCTTC
TRBD1,TRBJ2-7,TRBV10-3,few,17,CAISRETPGQRFNEQYF,TGTGCCATCAGTAGAGAAACCCCGGGACAGAGATTCAACGAGCAGTACTTC
-,TRBJ2-7,TRBV5-4,few,13,CASSSPGRGEQYF,TGTGCCAGCAGCTCCCCCGGTAGGGGCGAGCAGTACTTC
TRBD2,TRBJ2-7,TRBV29-1,-,14,CSVGAGGPVDEQYF,TGCAGCGTTGGGGCGGGAGGGCCTGTCGACGAGCAGTACTTC
-,TRBJ2-1,TRBV3-1/TRBV3-2,-,14,CASSQDLGPNEQFF,TGTGCCAGCAGCCAAGACTTGGGGCCCAATGAGCAGTTCTTC
-,TRBJ2-7,TRBV7-9,-,14,CASSSSGTWDEQYF,TGTGCCAGCAGCTCCTCGGGGACTTGGGACGAGCAGTACTTC
TRBD1,TRBJ1-3,TRBV3-1/TRBV3-2,-,15,CASSPRDSGGNTIYF,TGTGCCAGCAGCCCACGGGACAGCGGTGGGAACACCATATATTTT
TRBD1,TRBJ1-5,TRBV6-5,-,14,CASRGQGATQPQHF,TGTGCCAGCAGGGGCCAGGGGGCAACTCAGCCCCAGCATTTT
-,TRBJ1-1,TRBV6-5,-,13,CASTEVLASEAFF,TGTGCCAGCACCGAGGTCCTGGCGTCTGAAGCTTTCTTT
TRBD1,TRBJ1-1,TRBV14,-,15,CASSQRTGWDTEAFF,TGTGCCAGCAGCCAAAGGACAGGGTGGGACACTGAAGCTTTCTTT
TRBD2,TRBJ2-1,TRBV19,-,15,CASSTGGVSYNEQFF,TGTGCCAGTAGTACCGGGGGGGTCTCCTACAATGAGCAGTTCTTC
TRBD2,TRBJ2-3,TRBV5-4,-,15,CASSSNRGRVDTQYF,TGTGCCAGCAGCTCCAACCGGGGGAGGGTAGATACGCAGTATTTT
-,TRBJ1-4,TRBV4-2,-,15,CASSQEQTTNEKLFF,TGTGCCAGCAGCCAAGAACAGACGACTAATGAAAAACTGTTTTTT
-,TRBJ2-5,TRBV6-6,-,14,CASSQQGLMETQYF,TGTGCCAGCAGTCAACAGGGTTTAATGGAGACCCAGTACTTC
-,TRBJ2-7,TRBV28,-,14,CASRAQSGKNEQYF,TGTGCCAGCAGGGCCCAATCCGGGAAGAACGAGCAGTACTTC
TRBD1,TRBJ2-1,TRBV6-1,once,15,CASSDWTGGYNEQFF,TGTGCCAGCAGTGATTGGACAGGGGGGTACAATGAGCAGTTCTTC
-,TRBJ1-3,TRBV5-1,-,14,CASSPSGSGNTIYF,TGCGCCAGCAGTCCGAGTGGCTCTGGAAACACCATATATTTT
TRBD2,TRBJ2-1,TRBV24-1,-,20,CATSDLIANGRVGGNNEQFF,TGTGCCACCAGTGATTTGATAGCTAACGGGAGGGTAGGAGGTAACAATGAGCAGTTCTTC
TRBD1,TRBJ1-1,TRBV5-1,few,14,CASSKWDRNTEAFF,TGCGCCAGCAGCAAATGGGACAGGAACACTGAAGCTTTCTTT
-,TRBJ1-2,TRBV28,-,13,CASPRRGRSGYTF,TGTGCCAGCCCCCGCCGGGGTAGGAGTGGCTACACCTTC
-,TRBJ2-1,TRBV11-2,-,13,CASSSDALNEQFF,TGTGCCAGCAGCTCAGATGCGCTCAATGAGCAGTTCTTC
TRBD1,TRBJ1-1,TRBV30,-,14,CAWDRTGGGTEAFF,TGTGCCTGGGATCGGACAGGGGGCGGCACTGAAGCTTTCTTT
-,TRBJ2-1,TRBV30,-,14,CAWKGAGPNNEQFF,TGTGCCTGGAAAGGTGCAGGGCCGAACAATGAGCAGTTCTTC
-,TRBJ2-3,TRBV4-2,-,16,CASSQEIGWATDTQYF,TGTGCCAGCAGCCAAGAGATTGGTTGGGCCACAGATACGCAGTATTTT
-,TRBJ2-2,TRBV4-3,-,17,CASSQNWEVWNTGELFF,TGCGCCAGCAGCCAAAACTGGGAGGTCTGGAACACCGGGGAGCTGTTTTTT
-,TRBJ1-4,TRBV5-5,-,14,CASSWGGLNEKLFF,TGTGCCAGCAGCTGGGGGGGCCTGAATGAAAAACTGTTTTTT